The clone carrying this T cell receptor beta chain was recorded only once. The target antigen is unknown. Per the germline V gene, CDR1 is MDHEN and CDR2 is SYDVKM. This CDR3 comprises 15 residues. V lost 3 bases and J 10 bases, leaving 16 bases between the germline ends. Only in-frame clones appear in the TCRdb table, and some are missing; sequencing was by immunoSEQ multiplex PCR. Among more than 90,000 clones, 80% to 95% were seen once, and the ten largest hold about 0.5%. The data derive from a study of graft-versus-host responses after intestinal transplantation. Study details: Anti-thymocyte globulin was used for induction in all recipients, who then took tacrolimus and steroids for roughly 3 years.

The sequence derives from a human donor who received an intestinal transplant. V is TRBV28 and J is TRBJ1-6, with no clear D. The material sequenced was unstimulated CD8+ T cells sorted from spleen or lymph node cells, taken before intestinal transplant. CDR3: CASSFPEGIGSPLHF. The CDR3 bases are TGTGCCAGCAGTTTCCCAGAGGGAATAGGGTCACCCCTCCACTTT.